Listed here is a single T cell receptor (beta chain). This sample stems from a study of blood T cell repertoires in COVID-19. Study as a whole: Specimens from acute and convalescent COVID-19 originated in the United States, Italy and Spain. The analysed material was cDNA or gDNA that came from T cells, B-cell-depleted T cells, or PBMCs.

Trimming cost V 11 bases and J 5 bases, with 18 bases left between them. The V gene's germline CDR1 is MNHEY and CDR2 SMNVEV (reference sequence). This CDR3 region has 14 residues. Per the authors' pipeline: Counts of nucleated cells, estimated from reference gene primer amplification, were obtained. Produced via immunoSEQ multiplex PCR; TCRdb's table is partial and in-frame only. V and J calls and clone size are given by that table; D and trimming were obtained from the DNA. Of some 200,000 clones listed, roughly 86% are singletons. The sample taken for sequencing was peripheral blood. V usage is TRBV27 and J usage is TRBJ2-2; D possibly corresponds to TRBD2 (6 bases). The clonotype was recovered from a man aged 65 to 85 with acute or convalescent COVID-19. Here the CDR3 DNA reads TGTGCCGGCGGGACGGTCTATGGGACCGGGGAGCTGTTTTTT. It yields the protein CAGGTVYGTGELFF.